The 19 T cell receptor beta chains presented below share a single source sample, sequenced in a study of T cells after yellow fever vaccination. TCRdb independently ran MiXCR on the 5' RACE reads; one entry per CDR3 protein. The table lists around 340,000 distinct CDR3 sequences, roughly 9.4% of them singletons. The sample in question was PBMCs, obtained on the day of the first yellow fever vaccination. These receptors originate from a man aged 18 to 35 who received the YFV17D yellow fever vaccine.

This clonotype was recorded many times. The V gene is TRBV11-1, the J gene TRBJ2-4; D may match TRBD1 or TRBD2 (5 bases each). V lost 0 bases to trimming and J lost 1 base, with 19 bases between them. The CDR3 spans 19 residues. The germline V gene has CDR1 SGHAT and CDR2 FQDESV (reference sequence). The CDR3 nucleotides are TGTGCCAGCAGCTTAGCGGGCTTGATCAGGGAGCAGGCCAAAAACATTCAGTACTTC. Protein: CASSLAGLIREQAKNIQYF.

The genes are TRBV19 and TRBJ2-1, with TRBD1 matching 9 bases. J was trimmed by 6 bases and V by 7 bases; bases with no gene match: 10. The CDR3 totals 15 residues. CDR1 and CDR2 from the germline V gene are LNHDA and SQIVND (reference sequence). Here the CDR3 DNA reads TGTGCCAGTACAGAACCGGGGACAGGGACCAATGAGCAGTTCTTC. Its translation is CASTEPGTGTNEQFF.

The J gene is TRBJ2-7, the V gene TRBV2; 10 nucleotides agree with TRBD1. Germline-derived CDR1 and CDR2 are SNHLY and FYNNEI. The CDR3 extends over 14 amino acids. V shed 6 bases, J shed 6 bases, and the junction held 8 bases outside the gene matches. As DNA, the CDR3 is TGTGCCAGCAGGTCCGGGACAGGGGAGCGCGAGCAGTACTTC. Protein: CASRSGTGEREQYF.

This clonotype was detected ten times or more. V and J are TRBV10-3 and TRBJ2-1, with D perhaps TRBD1 (6 bases). This CDR3 is 16 amino acids long. The germline V and J ends were trimmed by 0 bases and 4 bases, with 13 bases remaining between them. CDR1 ENHRY and CDR2 SYGVKD come from the germline V gene. CDR3 coding DNA: TGTGCCATCAGTGAGTCGAGCGGACAGAAATACAATGAGCAGTTCTTC. Protein: CAISESSGQKYNEQFF.

This clonotype was seen only a few times. V gene TRBV6-5 combines with J gene TRBJ1-6; a weak D match, TRBD1 (6 bases). The CDR3 length is 15 residues. The germline V gene has CDR1 MNHEY and CDR2 SVGAGI. Trimming removed 0 bases from V and 8 bases from J, with 11 bases in between. This chain's CDR3 is CASSYSGAMDSPLHF. For the CDR3, the DNA is TGTGCCAGCAGTTACTCGGGGGCGATGGATTCACCCCTCCACTTT.

This clonotype was observed a few times. In DNA, the CDR3 is TGTGCCAGCAGCATTACCTACCGGGTCCGAGCGCAAGAGACCCAGTACTTC. It yields the protein CASSITYRVRAQETQYF. V is TRBV7-2 and J is TRBJ2-5, with unresolved D. The germline V gene has CDR1 SGHTA and CDR2 FQGNSA. Trimming took 5 bases from V and 2 from J, leaving 21 bases between them. The CDR3 is 17 residues long. The full variable domain, rest sourced from reference TRBV7-2 and TRBJ2-5, is GAGVSQSPSNKVTEKGKDVELRCDPISGHTALYWYRQSLGQGLEFLIYFQGNSAPDKSGLPSDRFSAERTGGSVSTLTIQRTQQEDSAVYLCASSITYRVRAQETQYFGPGTRLLVL.

At least ten counts were recorded for this clonotype. The chain links TRBV6-1 to TRBJ2-3, with TRBD2 identical over 7 bases. CDR1 and CDR2 from the germline V gene are MNHNS and SASEGT. Trimming removed 8 bases from V and 0 bases from J; junction bases left unmatched: 8. The CDR3 has 15 residues. The CDR3 spells CASGGGGGSTDTQYF. CDR3 nucleotides: TGTGCCAGCGGGGGGGGAGGCGGCAGCACAGATACGCAGTATTTT.

This clonotype was seen more than once but under ten times. This chain uses TRBV6-5 with TRBJ2-1; no clear D. Trimming stripped 2 bases from V and 3 bases from J, with 5 bases between. Germline V gene data show CDR1 as MNHEY and CDR2 as SVGAGI. The CDR3 has 13 amino acids. CDR3 coding DNA: TGTGCCAGCAGTTACACCCACTACAATGAGCAGTTCTTC. Residues: CASSYTHYNEQFF.

This chain joins TRBV20-1 and TRBJ1-1; the match to TRBD1 covers 7 bases. V lost 6 bases to trimming and J lost 4 bases; unmatched junction nucleotides: 8. Germline CDR1 reads DFQATT; CDR2 reads SNEGSKA (reference sequence). The CDR3 has 13 residues. The CDR3 sequence: CSARQGWGTEAFF. For the CDR3, the DNA is TGCAGTGCCAGACAGGGCTGGGGCACTGAAGCTTTCTTT.

This clonotype has a handful of counts. The chain joins TRBV7-9 to TRBJ1-2; D uncertain. This CDR3 is 12 amino acids long. Germline CDR1 reads SEHNR; CDR2 reads FQNEAQ (reference sequence). V was clipped by 3 bases and J by 8 bases, with 10 bases between them. CDR3 in DNA: TGTGCCAGCAGCTTCCCCGGTGAGGGCTACACCTTC. It is translated as CASSFPGEGYTF. The variable domain in full, completed from reference TRBV7-9 and TRBJ1-2, reads DTGVSQNPRHKITKRGQNVTFRCDPISEHNRLYWYRQTLGQGPEFLTYFQNEAQLEKSRLLSDRFSAERPKGSFSTLEIQRTEQGDSAMYLCASSFPGEGYTFGSGTRLTVV.

This clonotype was recorded at least ten times. V is TRBV25-1 and J is TRBJ2-3, with a possible D match to TRBD2 (7 bases). The germline gives CDR1 MGHDK, CDR2 SYGVNS. Trimming shortened V by 3 bases and J by 2 bases, and 12 bases separated the two germline ends. This CDR3 contains 15 residues. CDR3 sequence: CASSDGGQVTDTQYF. The CDR3 region has the DNA TGTGCCAGCAGTGACGGGGGGCAGGTCACAGATACGCAGTATTTT.

This clonotype was seen many times. The CDR3 DNA follows: TGTGCCAGCAGTTTAAGGTTCGGACAGGGATCCTACAATGAGCAGTTCTTC. This translates into CASSLRFGQGSYNEQFF. The V gene is TRBV27, the J gene TRBJ2-1, with 8 bases aligning to TRBD1. Germline loops: CDR1 MNHEY, CDR2 SMNVEV (reference sequence). The ends lost 2 bases at V and 1 base at J; junction bases unmatched: 7. This CDR3 is 17 amino acids long.

The chain recombines TRBV4-3 with TRBJ2-7; D is tentatively TRBD1 or TRBD2 (6 bases each). The V gene lost 2 bases and the J gene lost 0 bases, with 23 bases spanning the gap. Germline CDR1 LGHNA, CDR2 YSLEER. The CDR3 contains 19 residues. The CDR3 DNA is TGCGCCAGCAGCCAATCTCCGGGACCGGGGGCCGTAGGCTCCTACGAGCAGTACTTC. Translating gives CASSQSPGPGAVGSYEQYF.

The gene calls are TRBV12-3 or TRBV12-4 and TRBJ1-5, with a possible D match to TRBD1 (5 bases). This CDR3 region has 15 residues. The germline V and J ends were trimmed by 7 bases and 4 bases, with 17 bases remaining between them. Here the CDR3 reads CASTPPGSGNQPQHF. CDR3 nucleotide sequence: TGTGCCAGCACCCCCCCAGGGTCGGGGAATCAGCCCCAGCATTTT.

The V call is TRBV4-1, the J call TRBJ1-4, with D unclear. This CDR3 region has 14 residues. Germline V gives CDR1 MGHRA, CDR2 YSYEKL. With 0 bases removed from V and 8 bases from J, the gap between germline ends came to 10 bases. The CDR3 DNA sequence: TGCGCCAGCAGCCAAGATCTTCTGCGGGAAAAACTGTTTTTT. Translated, it gives CASSQDLLREKLFF.

The CDR3: CASSQGDFTNTGELFF. The CDR3 DNA is TGTGCCAGCAGCCAAGGGGACTTCACGAACACCGGGGAGCTGTTTTTT. The V call is TRBV3-1, the J call TRBJ2-2; perhaps TRBD2 as D (6 bases). The CDR3 totals 16 residues. The germline CDR1 and CDR2 sequences are LGHDT and YNNKEL (reference sequence). V was cut by 1 base and J by 0 bases, with 9 bases left in between.

The rearrangement links TRBV20-1 to TRBJ2-7; 8 nucleotides agree with TRBD1. This CDR3 has 18 amino acids. Trimming removed 2 bases from V and 2 bases from J; junction bases left unmatched: 17. Germline-derived CDR1 and CDR2 are DFQATT and SNEGSKA (reference sequence). CDR3 sequence: CSARPSFTDRESPYEQYF. In DNA, the CDR3 is TGCAGTGCTAGACCTTCCTTCACGGACAGGGAGTCCCCCTACGAGCAGTACTTC.

This clonotype was recorded a few times. The chain has TRBV4-3 and TRBJ1-4, with 12 nucleotides matching TRBD1. CDR3 length equals 17 residues. V lost 4 bases, J lost 6 bases, and 9 bases stayed unmatched. The germline gives CDR1 LGHNA, CDR2 YSLEER. The CDR3 nucleotides are TGCGCCAGCAGCCCGCTGGGACAGGGGGCAAAAGATGAAAAACTGTTTTTT. Its translation: CASSPLGQGAKDEKLFF.

This clonotype has a handful of counts. The rearrangement joins TRBV21-1 to TRBJ2-1. TRBV21-1 is a pseudogene. There are 17 residues in the CDR3. Here the CDR3 DNA reads TGTGCCAGCAGCAAAGGGTATGGAGTAAGCTCCTACAATGAGCAGTTCTTC. The encoded protein is CASSKGYGVSSYNEQFF.